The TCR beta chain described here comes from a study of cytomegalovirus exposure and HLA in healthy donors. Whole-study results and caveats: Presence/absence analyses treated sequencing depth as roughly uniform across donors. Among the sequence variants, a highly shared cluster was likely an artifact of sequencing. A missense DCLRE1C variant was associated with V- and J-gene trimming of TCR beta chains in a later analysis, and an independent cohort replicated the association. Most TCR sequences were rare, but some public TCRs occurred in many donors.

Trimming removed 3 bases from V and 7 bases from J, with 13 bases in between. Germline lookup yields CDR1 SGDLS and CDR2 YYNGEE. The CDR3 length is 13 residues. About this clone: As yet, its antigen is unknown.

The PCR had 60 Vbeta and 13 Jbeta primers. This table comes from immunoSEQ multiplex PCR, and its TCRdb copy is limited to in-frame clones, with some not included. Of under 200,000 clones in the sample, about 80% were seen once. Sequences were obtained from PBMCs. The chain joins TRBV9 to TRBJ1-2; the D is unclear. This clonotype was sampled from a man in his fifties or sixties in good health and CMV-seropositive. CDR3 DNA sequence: TGTGCCAGCAGCGAAAGCCCCGTATCTGGCTACACCTTC. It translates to CASSESPVSGYTF.